This TCR beta chain was sequenced during a study of cytomegalovirus exposure and HLA in healthy donors. Vbeta (60) and Jbeta (13) primers were used in the PCR. Here immunoSEQ multiplex PCR was the method, and the copy in TCRdb shows in-frame clones only, minus some. The sample includes 100,000 to 150,000 clones, 81% of them seen just once. Points from the study as a whole: Donors belonging to an Asian-associated ancestry cluster reportedly showed fewer N-insertions in productive TCRs than the roughly 670-donor mean, according to what a later analysis found. It was in a later analysis that TCR association rates were seen to vary by HLA locus, highest for DRB1 and lowest for HLA-C.

Notes on this clone: The antigen is unknown.

The donors (healthy individuals) were bone marrow donors. Donors likely had unrecorded immune exposures despite being nominally healthy when sampled. The clonotype originates from a man aged 18 to 29 in good health and CMV-seronegative. The specimen was PBMCs.

As DNA, the CDR3 is TGTGCCAGCGGCCAAACAGGGGGCAATGAGCAGTTCTTC. This codes for CASGQTGGNEQFF. J is TRBJ2-1 and V is TRBV9, with 8 bases that match TRBD1. Unmatched junction bases numbered 6, after V lost 7 bases and J lost 6 bases. Germline values: CDR1 SGDLS, CDR2 YYNGEE. The length of the CDR3 is 13 residues.